The 23 T cell receptor beta chains in this list originate from one sample, sequenced in a study of blood T cell repertoires in COVID-19. Libraries were prepared by immunoSEQ multiplex PCR; TCRdb keeps only in-frame clonotypes and omits some of them. The sample has a few hundred thousand clones, approximately 90% seen once; the top ten hold 1% to 1.5%. The specimen was PBMCs or T cells enriched from blood (not recorded which). The receptors derive from a woman aged 40 to 49 with acute COVID-19.

The V gene is TRBV25-1, the J gene TRBJ2-3, with D possibly matching TRBD2 (6 bases). V was pared by 5 bases and J by 6 bases, with 15 bases between. The germline V gene encodes CDR1 MGHDK and CDR2 SYGVNS. The CDR3 has 14 amino acids. CDR3 in amino acids: CASSSGGSVDTQYF. Here the CDR3 DNA reads TGTGCCAGCAGTTCTGGGGGGAGTGTGGATACGCAGTATTTT.

The rearrangement uses TRBV27 and TRBJ2-1; maybe TRBD2 (6 bases). CDR3 length: 16 amino acids. Trimming left V 2 bases short and J 4 bases short, with 15 bases between. Germline V gene sequence: CDR1 MNHEY, CDR2 SMNVEV (reference sequence). CDR3 sequence reads: CASSLTYGRGYNEQFF. The CDR3 DNA reads TGTGCCAGCAGTTTAACTTACGGGAGAGGGTACAATGAGCAGTTCTTC.

The CDR3 protein is CASSPNGRVGYTF. The CDR3 bases are TGTGCCAGCAGCCCTAATGGGCGGGTTGGCTACACCTTC. The gene calls are TRBV11-2 and TRBJ1-2; D gene unclear. V lost 5 bases and J lost 7, with 14 bases in between. The CDR3 totals 13 residues. The V gene's germline CDR1 is SGHAT and CDR2 FQNNGV.

This chain connects TRBV20-1 to TRBJ2-4; possible D gene TRBD2, 6 bases. Germline V gene lookup returns CDR1 DFQATT and CDR2 SNEGSKA (reference sequence). Trimming removed 3 bases from V and 7 bases from J, with 13 bases in between. There are 13 residues in the CDR3. CDR3 DNA: TGCAGTGCTAGTAGGCAGGGAGGTAACATTCAGTACTTC. Translating it yields CSASRQGGNIQYF.

The chain employs TRBV24-1 and TRBJ2-7; 9 nucleotides line up with TRBD1. Looked up from germline, CDR1 is KGHDR and CDR2 is SFDVKD. The CDR3 covers 16 residues. The ends lost 6 bases at V and 3 bases at J; junction bases unmatched: 11. CDR3 in amino acids: CATSLPPRGQGYEQYF. The CDR3 region has the DNA TGTGCCACCAGTTTACCCCCGCGGGGACAGGGCTACGAGCAGTACTTC.

The chain combines TRBV10-3 with TRBJ2-1; TRBD2 matches at 7 bases. V was clipped by 8 bases and J by 5 bases; unmatched bases: 6. This CDR3 has 13 residues. The V gene's germline CDR1 is ENHRY and CDR2 SYGVKD. The CDR3 coding sequence is TGTGCCATCGGCGGGAGAGGCGACAATGAGCAGTTCTTC. Translated: CAIGGRGDNEQFF.

This sequence joins TRBV2 and TRBJ1-6; D is perhaps TRBD1 (5 bases). The CDR3 is made up of 13 amino acids. V shed 8 bases and J shed 9 bases, with 14 bases lying between them. CDR1 and CDR2 from the germline V gene are SNHLY and FYNNEI. The CDR3, as DNA: TGTGCCAGCCTGACGATAGGGGCTTCACCCCTCCACTTT. It encodes CASLTIGASPLHF. Together with reference TRBV2 and TRBJ1-6, the CDR3 gives the full variable domain: EPEVTQTPSHQVTQMGQEVILRCVPISNHLYFYWYRQILGQKVEFLVSFYNNEISEKSEIFDDQFSVERPDGSNFTLKIRSTKLEDSAMYFCASLTIGASPLHFGNGTRLTVT.

This clone is a singleton in its sample. J is TRBJ2-3 and V is TRBV29-1, with D perhaps TRBD2 (5 bases). V was trimmed by 5 bases and J by 9 bases, leaving 18 bases between them. CDR1 is SQVTM and CDR2 is ANQGSEA in the germline V gene. CDR3 length: 13 residues. The CDR3 sequence: CSVIGGLSWTQYF. CDR3 DNA: TGCAGCGTTATAGGCGGGCTTTCATGGACGCAGTATTTT.

The CDR3, as DNA: TGTGCCAGTAGTAAGGCCGGACTATGGAACACCGGGGAGCTGTTTTTT. This sequence encodes CASSKAGLWNTGELFF. The chain joins TRBV19 to TRBJ2-2; tentatively, D is TRBD2 (6 bases). Per germline, CDR1 LNHDA and CDR2 SQIVND (reference sequence). The CDR3 spans 16 residues. The V and J ends lost 4 bases and 1 base respectively, with 13 bases between them. Full variable domain (missing parts from reference TRBV19 and TRBJ2-2): DGGITQSPKYLFRKEGQNVTLSCEQNLNHDAMYWYRQDPGQGLRLIYYSQIVNDFQKGDIAEGYSVSREKKESFPLTVTSAQKNPTAFYLCASSKAGLWNTGELFFGEGSRLTVL.

V usage is TRBV30 and J usage is TRBJ2-5, with D perhaps TRBD1 (6 bases). The V gene's germline CDR1 is GTSNPN and CDR2 SVGIG (reference sequence). V was shortened by 2 bases and J by 1 base, with 8 bases between the two germline ends. This CDR3 has 13 amino acids. CDR3 in amino acids: CAWSSQGQETQYF. The CDR3 DNA is TGTGCCTGGAGTTCACAGGGCCAAGAGACCCAGTACTTC. Based on the CDR3 plus reference TRBV30 and TRBJ2-5, the full variable domain is SQTIHQWPATLVQPVGSPLSLECTVEGTSNPNLYWYRQAAGRGLQLLFYSVGIGQISSEVPQNLSASRPQDRQFILSSKKLLLSDSGFYLCAWSSQGQETQYFGPGTRLLVL.

V is TRBV6-4 and J is TRBJ2-7; 13 nucleotides match TRBD2. CDR3 length: 16 residues. The J segment lost 4 bases and the V segment lost 2 bases, leaving 5 bases of the junction unmatched. Looked up from germline, CDR1 is MRHNA and CDR2 is SNTAGT. The CDR3 here is CASSDPGTSGIYEQYV. Written as DNA, the CDR3 is TGTGCCAGCAGTGACCCAGGGACTAGCGGGATATACGAGCAGTACGTC.

The chain combines TRBV7-9 with TRBJ2-1; 8 positions match TRBD2. This CDR3 has 17 amino acids. CDR1 is SEHNR, CDR2 FQNEAQ, per germline (reference sequence). After removal of 4 bases from V and 0 bases from J, the junction contained 8 bases not matched to a gene. In nucleotides, the CDR3 is TGTGCCAGCAGCTCTGCTAGCGGGCAGAGCTCCTACAATGAGCAGTTCTTC. Protein sequence: CASSSASGQSSYNEQFF.

The chain couples TRBV11-2 to TRBJ1-1, with unresolved D. V was pared by 1 base and J by 1 base, with 10 bases between. This CDR3 is built from 15 residues. CDR1 and CDR2 (germline): SGHAT, FQNNGV. CDR3 nucleotides: TGTGCCAGCAGCTTAGGTTCTTTACAGAACACTGAAGCTTTCTTT. Translation gives CASSLGSLQNTEAFF. Full variable domain (missing parts from reference TRBV11-2 and TRBJ1-1): EAGVAQSPRYKIIEKRQSVAFWCNPISGHATLYWYQQILGQGPKLLIQFQNNGVVDDSQLPKDRFSAERLKGVDSTLKIQPAKLEDSAVYLCASSLGSLQNTEAFFGQGTRLTVV.

CDR3 protein: CASSQSGGFGEKLFF. In DNA form, the CDR3 reads TGCGCCAGCAGCCAATCAGGGGGCTTTGGCGAAAAACTGTTTTTT. The chain combines TRBV4-3 with TRBJ1-4; 8 nucleotides align to TRBD1. V was clipped by 2 bases and J by 8 bases; unmatched bases: 7. CDR3 length equals 15 residues. CDR1 is LGHNA and CDR2 is YSLEER in the germline V gene.

The chain employs TRBV27 and TRBJ1-3, with 8 bases aligning to TRBD1. The CDR3 contains 15 residues. The germline gives CDR1 MNHEY, CDR2 SMNVEV (reference sequence). The trim removed 5 bases at V and 4 bases at J, leaving 7 bases unmatched. CDR3 nucleotide sequence: TGTGCCAGCAGTACTGGACAGGGCGGGGGAAACACCATATATTTT. It specifies CASSTGQGGGNTIYF.

This clone appeared once. The genes are TRBV2 and TRBJ1-5; maybe TRBD1 (6 bases). The CDR3 spans 14 residues. Trimming took off 4 bases at V and 7 bases at J, with 14 bases between the two ends. Germline CDR1 and CDR2: SNHLY and FYNNEI. CDR3 in DNA: TGTGCCAGCAGTGGGGGTCGGACAGTACAGCCCCAGCATTTT. Its translation is CASSGGRTVQPQHF. The full variable domain, in which reference TRBV2 and TRBJ1-5 provide the parts outside the CDR3, is EPEVTQTPSHQVTQMGQEVILRCVPISNHLYFYWYRQILGQKVEFLVSFYNNEISEKSEIFDDQFSVERPDGSNFTLKIRSTKLEDSAMYFCASSGGRTVQPQHFGDGTRLSIL.

This sequence joins TRBV4-1 and TRBJ2-2; D gene ambiguous. Germline assignment: CDR1 MGHRA and CDR2 YSYEKL. V lost 1 base, J lost 7 bases, and 7 bases lay in between. This CDR3 is built from 13 residues. CDR3 loop: CASSQVYVGELFF. CDR3 nucleotide sequence: TGCGCCAGCAGCCAAGTATATGTCGGGGAGCTGTTTTTT.

As for this clone: This may be a read error: a much more frequent sequence differs by one nucleotide. The chain joins TRBV9 to TRBJ2-1; 11 positions agree with TRBD2. CDR1 is SGDLS and CDR2 is YYNGEE in the germline V gene. Trimming took 3 bases from V and 4 from J; bases not matched to a gene: 3. The CDR3 runs to 15 residues. Here the CDR3 reads CASSARLAGYNEQFF. For the CDR3, the DNA is TGTGCCAGCAGCGCCCGACTAGCGGGGTACAATGAGCAGTTCTTC.

The V and J genes are TRBV19 and TRBJ1-4; D unclear. CDR3 length equals 15 residues. CDR1 is LNHDA and CDR2 is SQIVND in the germline V gene (reference sequence). V dropped 3 bases and J dropped 8 bases, with 16 bases sitting between them. The CDR3 DNA reads TGTGCCAGTAGTATCTTGGAGGGTCTCGCGGAAAAACTGTTTTTT. Protein: CASSILEGLAEKLFF. Based on the CDR3 plus reference TRBV19 and TRBJ1-4, the full variable domain is DGGITQSPKYLFRKEGQNVTLSCEQNLNHDAMYWYRQDPGQGLRLIYYSQIVNDFQKGDIAEGYSVSREKKESFPLTVTSAQKNPTAFYLCASSILEGLAEKLFFGSGTQLSVL.

The chain recombines TRBV5-6 with TRBJ1-5, with TRBD1 as a possible D gene (5 bases). Trimming removed 3 bases at V and 2 bases at J, with 9 bases between. The CDR3 sequence is 14 residues long. Germline CDR1 reads SGHDT; CDR2 reads YYEEEE. The CDR3 spells CASSWGEGNQPQHF. CDR3 bases: TGTGCCAGCAGCTGGGGGGAAGGCAATCAGCCCCAGCATTTT.

The chain joins TRBV2 to TRBJ2-7, with D perhaps TRBD1 (5 bases). Trimming removed 6 bases from V and 6 bases from J, with 12 bases in between. Germline V gives CDR1 SNHLY, CDR2 FYNNEI. This CDR3 is 12 amino acids long. The CDR3 is CASRLRVSEQYV. Here the CDR3 DNA reads TGTGCCAGCAGACTCAGGGTGAGCGAGCAGTACGTC.

The chain joins TRBV29-1 to TRBJ2-2, with D unclear. This CDR3 spans 14 amino acids. Germline CDR1 reads SQVTM; CDR2 reads ANQGSEA. V dropped 5 bases and J dropped 1 base, with 11 bases sitting between them. The CDR3 DNA reads as TGCAGCGTTATTCCCGGTAGGAACACCGGGGAGCTGTTTTTT. Translation gives CSVIPGRNTGELFF.

This clone has a count of ten or more. The V call is TRBV10-3, the J call TRBJ1-5; 12 nucleotides align to TRBD1. V dropped 3 bases and J dropped 5; count of bases not matched to a gene: 5. Germline V gives CDR1 ENHRY, CDR2 SYGVKD. This CDR3 comprises 16 residues. The chain's CDR3 is CAISEGDRGQDQPQHF. In DNA form, the CDR3 reads TGTGCCATCAGTGAAGGGGACAGGGGGCAAGATCAGCCCCAGCATTTT.